Listed here are 31 T cell receptor beta chains from one sample, sequenced in a study of T cells in Graves' hyperthyroidism and ophthalmopathy. TCR beta CDR3 regions were amplified from RNA. The TCR CDR3 first-round RT-PCR relied on the HTBI primer set. TCRdb reprocessed the multiplex PCR reads via MiXCR and lists one record per CDR3 protein. The sample records hundreds of thousands of distinct CDR3 sequences, around 22% being singletons. The sequenced sample consisted of blood. The receptors shown here come from a woman in her 30s with Graves' ophthalmopathy.

This clonotype was counted many times. V gene TRBV27 combines with J gene TRBJ2-7; 7 bases line up with TRBD1. Germline CDR1 is MNHEY and CDR2 is SMNVEV (reference sequence). V was clipped by 6 bases and J by 4 bases; unmatched bases: 9. This CDR3 has 14 amino acids. CDR3 region: CASSDGTALYEQYF. CDR3 DNA sequence: TGTGCCAGCAGCGACGGGACAGCCTTATACGAGCAGTACTTC.

At least ten counts were recorded for this clonotype. The rearrangement uses TRBV6-2 or TRBV6-3 and TRBJ1-1; 8 bases fit TRBD1. Germline values: CDR1 MNHEY, CDR2 SVGEGT. J was trimmed by 3 bases and V by 7 bases; bases with no gene match: 7. This CDR3 is built from 14 residues. In DNA form, the CDR3 reads TGTGCCAGCACCAAAGGACAGGGTGACACTGAAGCTTTCTTT. Its translation: CASTKGQGDTEAFF.

At least ten counts were recorded for this clonotype. This chain uses TRBV7-9 with TRBJ2-2; D remains ambiguous. Germline V gene lookup returns CDR1 SEHNR and CDR2 FQNEAQ (reference sequence). V gave up 9 bases and J gave up 4 bases, with 6 bases separating them. CDR3 size: 11 residues. The CDR3 DNA reads TGTGCCAGTGAGCGCACCGGGGAGCTGTTTTTT. Protein product: CASERTGELFF.

This clonotype was seen ten or more times. CDR3 residues: CASSQAGTANGYTF. The CDR3 DNA reads TGTGCCAGCAGCCAGGCCGGGACAGCAAATGGCTACACCTTC. V usage is TRBV4-2 and J usage is TRBJ1-2; 7 nucleotides match TRBD1. This CDR3 comprises 14 residues. The germline V gene has CDR1 LGHNA and CDR2 YNFKEQ. The trim removed 3 bases at V and 6 bases at J, leaving 7 bases unmatched.

This clonotype appeared many times. The rearrangement uses TRBV12-5 and TRBJ2-4; TRBD1 agrees at 9 bases. CDR3 size: 14 residues. Trimming at V came to 7 bases and at J to 9 bases, leaving 10 bases not matched to a gene. The germline gives CDR1 LGHNT, CDR2 FRNRAP. The CDR3 loop is CASARSGTGSIQYF. The CDR3, as DNA: TGTGCTAGTGCCCGGTCGGGGACAGGGAGCATTCAGTACTTC.

This clonotype was seen a handful of times. This rearrangement joins TRBV4-1 to TRBJ1-1; D gene unclear. The CDR3 covers 16 residues. The germline gives CDR1 MGHRA, CDR2 YSYEKL. V was clipped by 0 bases and J by 1 base, with 12 bases between them. The DNA for the CDR3 is TGCGCCAGCAGCCAAGATAGGTCACGGGGGAACACTGAAGCTTTCTTT. Translating gives CASSQDRSRGNTEAFF.

This clonotype turned up a few times. V and J are TRBV6-1 and TRBJ2-7, with TRBD1 matching 8 bases. The J segment lost 6 bases and the V segment lost 6 bases, leaving 10 bases of the junction unmatched. The CDR3 length is 14 residues. Germline CDR1 reads MNHNS; CDR2 reads SASEGT. DNA for the CDR3: TGTGCCAGCAGGGAGACAGGGGAGTCCCTCGAGCAGTACTTC. It translates to CASRETGESLEQYF.

The table lists this clonotype with many counts. The chain has TRBV5-1 and TRBJ1-2; tentative D call: TRBD1 (5 bases). Germline-derived CDR1 and CDR2 are SGHRS and YFSETQ. V was cut by 4 bases and J by 4 bases, with 14 bases left in between. CDR3 size: 14 residues. This chain's CDR3 is CASSDSDSPYGYTF. DNA of the CDR3: TGCGCCAGCAGCGATTCCGACAGTCCCTATGGCTACACCTTC.

V gene TRBV29-1 combines with J gene TRBJ1-2, with 9 bases identical to TRBD1. Per germline, CDR1 SQVTM and CDR2 ANQGSEA. The length of the CDR3 is 14 residues. The V and J ends lost 1 base and 2 bases, in that order; junction bases with no gene match: 2. In nucleotides, the CDR3 is TGCAGCGTTGAAGGGACAGGGGAAAACTATGGCTACACCTTC. Translated, it gives CSVEGTGENYGYTF.

This clonotype appeared many times. The chain couples TRBV6-1 to TRBJ1-1, with D possibly matching TRBD1 (5 bases). The CDR3 is 15 amino acids. Trimming took off 7 bases at V and 1 base at J, with 16 bases between the two ends. In germline, CDR1 is MNHNS, CDR2 SASEGT. CDR3 DNA sequence: TGTGCCAGCACCATTGACAGCTTCGGGAACACTGAAGCTTTCTTT. Translating gives CASTIDSFGNTEAFF.

The rearrangement uses TRBV12-3 or TRBV12-4 and TRBJ1-5; D call uncertain. V lost 6 bases and J 2 bases, leaving 14 bases between the germline ends. The CDR3 spans 15 residues. The CDR3 nucleotides read TGTGCCAGCAGAACCGACCTGGTGGGCAATCAGCCCCAGCATTTT. Translated: CASRTDLVGNQPQHF.

This sequence joins TRBV6-5 and TRBJ1-1; 9 positions match TRBD1. J was trimmed by 11 bases and V by 5 bases; bases with no gene match: 9. CDR1 is MNHEY and CDR2 is SVGAGI in the germline V gene. This CDR3 has 13 residues. CDR3 amino acids: CASSHFRDRDAFF. CDR3 DNA sequence: TGTGCCAGCAGTCACTTCCGGGACAGGGATGCTTTCTTT.

This clonotype was counted many times. The rearrangement joins TRBV6-1 to TRBJ2-5; D remains unclear. There are 16 residues in the CDR3. Germline V gene lookup returns CDR1 MNHNS and CDR2 SASEGT. V lost 3 bases and J 3 bases, leaving 17 bases between the germline ends. The CDR3 bases are TGTGCCAGCAGTGACGTCTTACGGACGGTAGAAGAGACCCAGTACTTC. Translation: CASSDVLRTVEETQYF.

As for this clonotype: The germline gene is not matched at one end of the junction; a read error may be the cause. The chain links TRBV6-1 to TRBJ1-5; TRBD1 agrees at 9 bases. CDR3 length: 14 amino acids. CDR1 is MNHNS and CDR2 is SASEGT in the germline V gene. The CDR3 is CASRTGQGKQPQHF. The DNA for the CDR3 is TGTGCCAGCAGAACGGGACAGGGCAAACAGCCCCAGCATTTT.

This clonotype was counted many times. The rearrangement links TRBV7-8 to TRBJ2-7; D may be TRBD2 (6 bases). The V gene lost 3 bases and the J gene lost 0 bases, with 12 bases spanning the gap. The CDR3 sequence is 15 residues long. Germline values: CDR1 SGHVS, CDR2 FQNEAQ. CDR3 residues: CASSFLRGSSYEQYF. DNA for the CDR3: TGTGCCAGCAGCTTTCTTCGGGGGAGCTCCTACGAGCAGTACTTC.

J is TRBJ1-5 and V is TRBV19, with D maybe TRBD1 (5 bases). The germline CDR1 and CDR2 sequences are LNHDA and SQIVND (reference sequence). V gave up 6 bases and J gave up 0 bases, with 12 bases separating them. The CDR3 spans 15 residues. This chain's CDR3 is CASRSEGYSNQPQHF. CDR3 DNA: TGTGCCAGTAGGTCTGAGGGGTATAGCAATCAGCCCCAGCATTTT.

This clonotype was detected ten times or more. V usage is TRBV5-6 and J usage is TRBJ1-3; TRBD1 might be the D (6 bases). Germline values: CDR1 SGHDT, CDR2 YYEEEE. This CDR3 comprises 15 residues. With 0 bases removed from V and 4 bases from J, the gap between germline ends came to 11 bases. The CDR3 nucleotides are TGTGCCAGCAGCTTGGCGGGGGGCGACGGAAACACCATATATTTT. It yields the protein CASSLAGGDGNTIYF.

This chain links TRBV28 with TRBJ1-2; D remains unclear. Trimming took off 7 bases at V and 2 bases at J, with 8 bases between the two ends. Germline CDR1 reads MDHEN; CDR2 reads SYDVKM. This CDR3 spans 12 amino acids. The CDR3: CASTTRNYGYTF. The CDR3 DNA follows: TGTGCCAGCACCACACGGAACTATGGCTACACCTTC.

This clonotype was recorded a few times. The genes are TRBV7-9 and TRBJ2-2; D unresolved. Germline V gene sequence: CDR1 SEHNR, CDR2 FQNEAQ (reference sequence). The CDR3 extends over 14 amino acids. V was trimmed by 2 bases and J by 2 bases, leaving 6 bases between them. This chain's CDR3 is CASSLHGNTGELFF. CDR3 DNA sequence: TGTGCCAGCAGCTTACACGGAAACACCGGGGAGCTGTTTTTT.

This clonotype was counted many times. The chain combines TRBV12-3 or TRBV12-4 with TRBJ2-2, with TRBD2 as a possible D gene (5 bases). This CDR3 contains 15 residues. With 6 bases removed from V and 8 bases from J, the gap between germline ends came to 19 bases. The CDR3 DNA sequence: TGTGCCAGCAGCCCCACGGGATCGCGCGGGGGGGAGCTGTTTTTT. It yields the protein CASSPTGSRGGELFF.

This clonotype was recorded a few times. The chain combines TRBV20-1 with TRBJ2-7; D remains unclear. Germline lookup yields CDR1 DFQATT and CDR2 SNEGSKA (reference sequence). V gave up 0 bases and J gave up 6 bases, with 15 bases separating them. The CDR3 extends over 14 amino acids. In DNA form, the CDR3 reads TGCAGTGCTAGAGATGGAGAATCTTACTTCGAGCAGTACTTC. Its protein is CSARDGESYFEQYF.

This clonotype was seen repeatedly, ten times or more. The genes are TRBV12-3 or TRBV12-4 and TRBJ1-2; tentatively, D is TRBD1 (5 bases). The CDR3 runs 14 residues. V lost 1 base, J lost 5 bases, and 11 bases lay in between. CDR3 nucleotides: TGTGCCAGCAGTTTAGTCTTCGGGGGGTATGGCTACACCTTC. This codes for CASSLVFGGYGYTF.

This clonotype was recorded at least ten times. The chain employs TRBV6-1 and TRBJ2-7, with D possibly matching TRBD1 (5 bases). The V gene's germline CDR1 is MNHNS and CDR2 SASEGT. V lost 6 bases to trimming and J lost 4 bases, with 13 bases between them. This CDR3 is built from 13 residues. The CDR3 reads CASRNQGNYEQYF. CDR3 nucleotide sequence: TGTGCCAGCAGGAATCAGGGCAATTACGAGCAGTACTTC.

This clonotype was seen ten or more times. In DNA form, the CDR3 reads TGTGCCAGCAGCCAAGAACAGCAACAGCCCCAGCATTTT. It yields the protein CASSQEQQQPQHF. The chain joins TRBV4-2 to TRBJ1-5; D not resolved. This CDR3 region has 13 residues. The V end was cut by 0 bases, the J end by 7 bases, with 7 bases between. Per germline, CDR1 LGHNA and CDR2 YNFKEQ.

The CDR3 nucleotides read TGCAGTGTCCAGGGCCTAGCGGGAGTAGAGACCCAGTACTTC. Translating gives CSVQGLAGVETQYF. V and J are TRBV20-1 and TRBJ2-5, with 10 nucleotides matching TRBD2. In germline, CDR1 is DFQATT, CDR2 SNEGSKA (reference sequence). CDR3 length: 14 amino acids. Trimming cost V 7 bases and J 4 bases; bases outside gene matches: 9.

This clonotype was counted at least ten times. The V and J genes are TRBV6-5 and TRBJ2-5; no firm D call. This CDR3 comprises 13 residues. Germline V gene data show CDR1 as MNHEY and CDR2 as SVGAGI. Trimming removed 8 bases at V and 5 bases at J, with 15 bases between. CDR3 loop: CASGRARRETQYF. The CDR3 DNA reads TGTGCCAGCGGTAGGGCTAGACGCGAGACCCAGTACTTC.

This clonotype was counted at least ten times. The V gene is TRBV4-2, the J gene TRBJ2-5; 16 bases match TRBD2. V lost 0 bases, J lost 5 bases, and 9 bases stayed unmatched. CDR3 length equals 19 residues. From germline, CDR1 is LGHNA and CDR2 YNFKEQ. The CDR3 DNA reads as TGTGCCAGCAGCCAAGATCTTGGGACTAGCGGGGGGGGTCGTGAGACCCAGTACTTC. Translating it yields CASSQDLGTSGGGRETQYF.

The table lists this clonotype with a count of one. This chain connects TRBV6-2 or TRBV6-3 to TRBJ1-1, with TRBD1 matching 7 bases. CDR1 and CDR2 from the germline V gene are MNHEY and SVGEGT. The CDR3 contains 15 residues. The V and J ends lost 0 bases and 5 bases, in that order; junction bases with no gene match: 6. The CDR3: CASSYSRGRRTEAFF. The CDR3 DNA follows: TGTGCCAGCAGTTACTCGAGGGGGCGCCGGACTGAAGCTTTCTTT.

In this sample, this clonotype turned up many times. The CDR3 DNA is TGTGCCAGCAGTTACGGAATAGGGACTAGCGGGGTTGGTGAGCAGTTCTTC. Encoded protein: CASSYGIGTSGVGEQFF. The chain couples TRBV6-5 to TRBJ2-1; 13 bases align to TRBD2. Trimming removed 2 bases from V and 9 bases from J; junction bases left unmatched: 10. CDR3 length equals 17 residues. CDR1 and CDR2 (germline): MNHEY, SVGAGI.

This clonotype was detected ten times or more. J is TRBJ1-1 and V is TRBV25-1; 7 positions agree with TRBD1. Germline lookup yields CDR1 MGHDK and CDR2 SYGVNS. With 7 bases clipped from V and 1 base from J, the junction kept 6 bases outside the gene matches. The CDR3 loop spans 14 amino acids. CDR3 amino acids: CASNRDSANTEAFF. The CDR3 DNA is TGTGCCAGCAATAGGGACAGCGCGAACACTGAAGCTTTCTTT.

This clonotype was counted between two and nine times. The V and J genes are TRBV5-1 and TRBJ1-1, with D maybe TRBD1 (6 bases). The CDR3 spans 14 residues. CDR1 is SGHRS, CDR2 YFSETQ, per germline. V lost 4 bases and J lost 7, with 17 bases in between. Here the CDR3 reads CASSQSGQKVEAFF. CDR3 bases: TGCGCCAGCAGCCAATCAGGACAGAAAGTTGAAGCTTTCTTT.